Presented here are 13 T cell receptor beta chains from one specimen sequenced in a study of OX40 agonist ivuxolimab in advanced cancers. This table comes from immunoSEQ multiplex PCR, and its TCRdb copy is limited to in-frame clones, with some not included. This sample has about 81,000 clones; roughly four fifths occur once, and the top ten carry approximately 7%. The sample was CD4+ or CD8+ T cells sorted from blood, taken in a trial of the OX40 agonist ivuxolimab. The receptors were sampled from an adult with an advanced solid tumor such as melanoma, head and neck, liver or kidney cancer.

The CDR3: CASSLSAGSVYGYTF. CDR3 DNA: TGTGCCAGCAGTTTATCAGCAGGGTCGGTCTATGGCTACACCTTC. V usage is TRBV28 and J usage is TRBJ1-2, with D tentatively TRBD1 (5 bases). CDR3 size: 15 residues. The V end lost 1 base, the J end lost 4 bases, and 13 bases lay between the germline ends. From germline, CDR1 is MDHEN and CDR2 SYDVKM.

The chain links TRBV7-9 to TRBJ2-7; no clear D gene. Trimming stripped 5 bases from V and 4 bases from J, with 9 bases between. Germline V gene data show CDR1 as SEHNR and CDR2 as FQNEAQ (reference sequence). This CDR3 contains 12 residues. This chain's CDR3 is CASSPPGYEQYV. In DNA, the CDR3 is TGTGCCAGCAGCCCCCCCGGGTACGAGCAGTACGTC.

The CDR3, as DNA: TGTGCCAGCAGTGACAGCTTTTTTTACAATGAGCAGTTCTTC. Amino acids: CASSDSFFYNEQFF. The genes are TRBV2 and TRBJ2-1; no reliable D call. The CDR3 runs 14 residues. The ends were cut back, 3 bases at V and 4 bases at J, with 10 bases in the middle. The germline gives CDR1 SNHLY, CDR2 FYNNEI. The whole variable domain, remainder taken from reference TRBV2 and TRBJ2-1, is EPEVTQTPSHQVTQMGQEVILRCVPISNHLYFYWYRQILGQKVEFLVSFYNNEISEKSEIFDDQFSVERPDGSNFTLKIRSTKLEDSAMYFCASSDSFFYNEQFFGPGTRLTVL.

The J gene is TRBJ1-2, the V gene TRBV7-2; 8 nucleotides line up with TRBD1. Germline trimming cut 2 bases from V and 2 bases from J; bases unmatched to any gene: 1. Germline-derived CDR1 and CDR2 are SGHTA and FQGNSA. The CDR3 totals 14 residues. CDR3 protein: CASSLPGGNYGYTF. For the CDR3, the DNA is TGTGCCAGCAGCTTACCAGGGGGCAACTATGGCTACACCTTC.

This chain joins TRBV14 and TRBJ2-2; D tentatively fits TRBD1 or TRBD2 (6 bases each). This CDR3 has 15 amino acids. V lost 1 base to trimming and J lost 5 bases, with 11 bases between them. Germline V gene lookup returns CDR1 SGHDN and CDR2 FVKESK. The CDR3 bases are TGTGCCAGCAGCCAAGGGGGGGCGCGGACCGGGGAGCTGTTTTTT. Protein: CASSQGGARTGELFF.

Within the sample, this clone is medium-sized. This chain uses TRBV2 with TRBJ2-3; perhaps TRBD2 as D (6 bases). CDR3 size: 14 residues. Per the germline V gene, CDR1 is SNHLY and CDR2 is FYNNEI. V was pared by 5 bases and J by 6 bases, with 15 bases between. CDR3 amino acids: CASSRLAGRDTQYF. The CDR3 bases are TGTGCCAGCAGTCGTCTGGCGGGAAGGGATACGCAGTATTTT.

This clone was recorded once. This chain joins TRBV28 and TRBJ2-7, with 10 bases matching TRBD2. The CDR3 extends over 15 amino acids. With 1 base clipped from V and 5 bases from J, the junction kept 5 bases outside the gene matches. Per the germline V gene, CDR1 is MDHEN and CDR2 is SYDVKM. In DNA form, the CDR3 reads TGTGCCAGCAGTTTATCAGCTAGCGGGAGAAACGAGCAGTACTTC. This codes for CASSLSASGRNEQYF.

This chain uses TRBV5-4 with TRBJ2-1; TRBD2 matches 9 bases. CDR3 length: 15 amino acids. Germline CDR1 is SGHNT and CDR2 is YYREEE (reference sequence). V shed 4 bases and J 7 bases; nucleotides not matched to a gene: 9. This chain's CDR3 is CASSRLAGVSNEQFF. The CDR3 nucleotides read TGTGCCAGCAGCCGCTTAGCGGGAGTATCAAATGAGCAGTTCTTC.

The V call is TRBV10-3, the J call TRBJ1-5; D uncertain. Looked up from germline, CDR1 is ENHRY and CDR2 is SYGVKD. This CDR3 spans 13 amino acids. V was trimmed by 4 bases and J by 4 bases, leaving 8 bases between them. In nucleotides, the CDR3 is TGTGCCATCAGTGTCTCAACGAATCAGCCCCAGCATTTT. Amino acids: CAISVSTNQPQHF.

CDR3 sequence (DNA): TGTGCCAGCAGCCCGAGGGGGACAGGGGAGGATACGCAGTATTTT. It encodes CASSPRGTGEDTQYF. This chain connects TRBV28 to TRBJ2-3; 10 bases agree with TRBD1. Germline CDR1 reads MDHEN; CDR2 reads SYDVKM. The CDR3 spans 15 residues. V shed 6 bases and J 6 bases; nucleotides not matched to a gene: 9.

This clone has only a few counts. V and J are TRBV2 and TRBJ2-3, with TRBD2 as a possible D gene (6 bases). The germline V gene encodes CDR1 SNHLY and CDR2 FYNNEI. The CDR3 contains 13 residues. Trimming shortened V by 6 bases and J by 2 bases, and 9 bases separated the two germline ends. The CDR3 nucleotides read TGTGCCAGCAGGCGGGACTTCACAGATACGCAGTATTTT. Amino acids: CASRRDFTDTQYF.

This chain connects TRBV6-1 to TRBJ1-5; D not certain. Trimming took off 0 bases at V and 7 bases at J, with 4 bases between the two ends. The CDR3 sequence is 12 residues long. Germline CDR1 reads MNHNS; CDR2 reads SASEGT. CDR3 sequence: CASSEAWQPQHF. DNA of the CDR3: TGTGCCAGCAGTGAAGCGTGGCAGCCCCAGCATTTT.

The gene calls are TRBV5-1 and TRBJ2-3, with D uncertain. Trimming removed 3 bases at V and 0 bases at J, with 2 bases between. CDR1 is SGHRS, CDR2 YFSETQ, per germline. The CDR3 has 12 amino acids. The CDR3 DNA reads as TGCGCCAGCAGCTCTAGCACAGATACGCAGTATTTT. Its protein product is CASSSSTDTQYF.